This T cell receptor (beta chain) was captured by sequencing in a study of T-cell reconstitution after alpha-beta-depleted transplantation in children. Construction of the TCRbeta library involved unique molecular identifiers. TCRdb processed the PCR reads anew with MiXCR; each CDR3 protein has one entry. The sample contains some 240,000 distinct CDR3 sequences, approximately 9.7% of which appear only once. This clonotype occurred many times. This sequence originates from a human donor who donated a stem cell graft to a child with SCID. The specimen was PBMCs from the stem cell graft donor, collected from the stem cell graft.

In DNA, the CDR3 is TGCGCCAGCAGAAAAGCGCCTAACCAAGAGACCCAGTACTTC. Amino acid sequence: CASRKAPNQETQYF. This chain joins TRBV5-1 and TRBJ2-5; D is unclear. The germline V gene has CDR1 SGHRS and CDR2 YFSETQ. The length of the CDR3 is 14 residues. V gave up 5 bases and J gave up 0 bases, with 11 bases separating them.